These 16 T cell receptor beta chains originate from one sample sequenced in a study of patients and donors after allogeneic stem cell transplantation. TCRdb re-analysed the RT-PCR reads in MiXCR, keeping a single row per CDR3 protein. The data contain about a million distinct CDR3 sequences, approximately 18% of them singletons. Sequenced sample: blood, either unsorted or a sorted T cell fraction (not recorded which). These receptor sequences come from a human donor who was either an allogeneic HSCT recipient or a stem cell or donor lymphocyte infusion donor (not recorded which). It is not recorded whose cells these are; they may come from a transplant donor.

This clonotype was detected ten times or more. This chain uses TRBV12-3 or TRBV12-4 with TRBJ2-1, with 13 bases fitting TRBD2. This CDR3 contains 15 residues. Trimming took 10 bases from V and 7 from J; bases not matched to a gene: 10. The chain's CDR3 is CATFLGTSGENEQFF. CDR3 in DNA: TGTGCCACCTTCCTAGGGACTAGCGGGGAGAATGAGCAGTTCTTC.

In its sample, this clonotype was seen a few times. The rearrangement links TRBV3-1 to TRBJ2-1; D tentatively reads TRBD1 or TRBD2 (5 bases each). The length of the CDR3 is 16 residues. Germline CDR1 LGHDT, CDR2 YNNKEL (reference sequence). The V and J ends lost 3 bases and 0 bases respectively, with 12 bases between them. The CDR3 nucleotides are TGTGCCAGCAGCCAGGCAGGGACGAGCTCCTACAATGAGCAGTTCTTC. Protein product: CASSQAGTSSYNEQFF.

This clonotype turned up a few times. The chain is built from TRBV12-3 or TRBV12-4 and TRBJ1-1, with 8 bases that match TRBD1. The CDR3 totals 15 residues. The junction had 4 bases not matched to a gene; V was cut back by 2 bases and J by 2 bases. For the CDR3, the DNA is TGTGCCAGCAGTTTAAAAACAGGGGGAAACACTGAAGCTTTCTTT. Encoded protein: CASSLKTGGNTEAFF.

This clonotype was seen repeatedly, ten times or more. V is TRBV12-3 or TRBV12-4 and J is TRBJ1-2; D may be TRBD1 (6 bases). The CDR3 spans 12 residues. Trimming pared 7 bases from V and 6 bases from J, leaving 12 bases between. DNA of the CDR3: TGTGCCAGCAACTTAGGGGGGAATGGCTACACCTTC. Translating it yields CASNLGGNGYTF.

The J gene is TRBJ2-3, the V gene TRBV2; perhaps TRBD1 as D (6 bases). V gave up 3 bases and J gave up 6 bases, with 22 bases separating them. This CDR3 spans 17 amino acids. Germline CDR1 reads SNHLY; CDR2 reads FYNNEI. The CDR3 DNA reads as TGTGCCAGCAGTGAGATAAGAGGACAGACGAGTCGGGATACGCAGTATTTT. Encoded protein: CASSEIRGQTSRDTQYF.

The CDR3 region has the DNA TGCAGTGCTAGAGAGTTAGCTGGGCAGTTCTTC. Its translation: CSARELAGQFF. The rearrangement links TRBV20-1 to TRBJ2-1; D not resolved. The CDR3 has 11 amino acids. Germline V gene lookup returns CDR1 DFQATT and CDR2 SNEGSKA (reference sequence). Trimming left V 0 bases short and J 12 bases short, with 9 bases between.

Only one count was recorded for this clonotype. CDR3 DNA: TGTGCCAGCAGCTTTGGGGCTAGTAGTATGGATACGCAGTATTTT. Translation: CASSFGASSMDTQYF. The chain uses TRBV11-3 and TRBJ2-3; weak D call: TRBD1 (5 bases). The V end was cut by 3 bases, the J end by 6 bases, with 16 bases between. Germline loops: CDR1 SGHNT, CDR2 YENEEA. The CDR3 is 15 amino acids.

This clonotype was seen only a few times. The V call is TRBV6-1, the J call TRBJ1-1; 7 bases line up with TRBD1. V gave up 6 bases and J gave up 3 bases; unmatched junction bases: 10. Germline assignment: CDR1 MNHNS and CDR2 SASEGT. CDR3 length equals 15 residues. CDR3 nucleotide sequence: TGTGCCAGCAGGCCCCGACAGGGATTGGACACTGAAGCTTTCTTT. It is translated as CASRPRQGLDTEAFF.

V is TRBV7-2 and J is TRBJ2-3; possibly TRBD1 or TRBD2 for D (6 bases each). V was cut by 5 bases and J by 0 bases, with 15 bases left in between. The CDR3 has 16 amino acids. Per germline, CDR1 SGHTA and CDR2 FQGNSA. The CDR3 here is CASSPMEGTSTDTQYF. The CDR3, as DNA: TGTGCCAGCAGCCCCATGGAGGGGACAAGCACAGATACGCAGTATTTT.

This chain links TRBV30 with TRBJ2-1, with a possible D match to TRBD2 (5 bases). This CDR3 has 11 amino acids. The germline V and J ends were trimmed by 5 bases and 3 bases, with 5 bases remaining between them. CDR1 and CDR2 from the germline V gene are GTSNPN and SVGIG (reference sequence). CDR3 region: CAWGSYNEQFF. The CDR3 DNA reads as TGTGCCTGGGGGAGCTACAATGAGCAGTTCTTC.

This clonotype showed up just a few times. The chain employs TRBV10-3 and TRBJ2-3, with 8 bases matching TRBD1. Germline CDR1 reads ENHRY; CDR2 reads SYGVKD. V lost 8 bases, J lost 2 bases, and 6 bases stayed unmatched. The CDR3 spans 14 residues. The CDR3 here is CAIGRGQVTDTQYF. The CDR3, as DNA: TGTGCCATCGGCAGGGGGCAGGTCACAGATACGCAGTATTTT.

The chain uses TRBV5-1 and TRBJ2-1, with a weak D call TRBD2 (6 bases). CDR3 length equals 15 residues. The germline gives CDR1 SGHRS, CDR2 YFSETQ. Trimming took off 6 bases at V and 4 bases at J, with 17 bases between the two ends. CDR3: CASKRGTGKYNEQFF. The CDR3 nucleotides read TGCGCCAGCAAACGGGGGACGGGAAAATACAATGAGCAGTTCTTC.

The chain combines TRBV2 with TRBJ1-6, with D hard to call. This CDR3 has 15 amino acids. V was trimmed by 7 bases and J by 9 bases, leaving 19 bases between them. Germline CDR1 is SNHLY and CDR2 is FYNNEI. CDR3 amino acids: CASKAGTVPVSPLHF. DNA for the CDR3: TGTGCCAGCAAGGCGGGCACAGTCCCCGTTTCACCCCTCCACTTT.

This clonotype was seen a few times. The chain carries TRBV5-1 and TRBJ2-2, with 7 positions matching TRBD1. CDR1 SGHRS and CDR2 YFSETQ come from the germline V gene. V trimming: 6 bases; J trimming: 6 bases; junction bases outside the gene matches: 5. The CDR3 has 13 amino acids. CDR3 coding DNA: TGCGCCAGCACCATTACAGGGGCCGGGGAGCTGTTTTTT. Its translation: CASTITGAGELFF.

The chain carries TRBV20-1 and TRBJ2-3, with 7 bases lining up with TRBD2. Germline CDR1 is DFQATT and CDR2 is SNEGSKA (reference sequence). The CDR3 runs to 14 residues. V dropped 0 bases and J dropped 6; count of bases not matched to a gene: 6. CDR3 coding DNA: TGCAGTGCTAGAGATCGGGGGGAGGTGGATACGCAGTATTTT. Translating gives CSARDRGEVDTQYF.

This rearrangement joins TRBV2 to TRBJ2-3; 7 bases fit TRBD1. V lost 6 bases, J lost 6 bases, and 6 bases stayed unmatched. CDR3 length: 13 amino acids. Germline assignment: CDR1 SNHLY and CDR2 FYNNEI. The CDR3 coding sequence is TGTGCCAGCAGACAGGGGATAAGGGATACGCAGTATTTT. It is translated as CASRQGIRDTQYF.